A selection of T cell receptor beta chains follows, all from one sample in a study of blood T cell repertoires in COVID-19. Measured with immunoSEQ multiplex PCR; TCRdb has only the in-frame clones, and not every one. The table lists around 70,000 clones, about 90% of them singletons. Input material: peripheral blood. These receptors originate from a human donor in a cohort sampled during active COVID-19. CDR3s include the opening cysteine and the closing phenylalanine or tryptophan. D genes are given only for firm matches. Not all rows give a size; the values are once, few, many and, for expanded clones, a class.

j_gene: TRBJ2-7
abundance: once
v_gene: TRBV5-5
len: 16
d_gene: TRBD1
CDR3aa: CASSSQTGVGSYEQYF
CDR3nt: TGTGCCAGCAGCTCCCAAACAGGGGTGGGCTCCTACGAGCAGTACTTC

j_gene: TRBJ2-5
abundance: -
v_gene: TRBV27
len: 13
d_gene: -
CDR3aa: CASSFSVQETQYF
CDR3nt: TGTGCCAGCAGTTTCTCGGTCCAAGAGACCCAGTACTTC

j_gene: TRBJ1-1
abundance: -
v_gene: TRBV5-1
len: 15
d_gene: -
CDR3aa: CASSLGAGVNTEAFF
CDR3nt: TGCGCCAGCAGCTTGGGGGCAGGGGTGAACACTGAAGCTTTCTTT

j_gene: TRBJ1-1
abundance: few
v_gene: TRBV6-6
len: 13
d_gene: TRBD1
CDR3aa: CASSYPTGLRTFF
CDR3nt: TGTGCCAGCAGTTACCCGACAGGGTTACGGACTTTCTTT

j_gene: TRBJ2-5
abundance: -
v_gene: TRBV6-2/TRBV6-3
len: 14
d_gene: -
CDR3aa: CASSETPQGETQYF
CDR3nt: TGTGCCAGCAGCGAGACCCCGCAGGGGGAGACCCAGTACTTC

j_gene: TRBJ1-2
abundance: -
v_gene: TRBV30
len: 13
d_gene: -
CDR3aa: CAWRGGREGGYTF
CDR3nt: TGTGCCTGGAGGGGGGGGCGAGAGGGTGGCTACACCTTC

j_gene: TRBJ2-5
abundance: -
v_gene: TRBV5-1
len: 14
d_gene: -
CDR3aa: CASSLTGSRETQYF
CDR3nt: TGCGCCAGCAGCTTAACAGGGAGTCGAGAGACCCAGTACTTC

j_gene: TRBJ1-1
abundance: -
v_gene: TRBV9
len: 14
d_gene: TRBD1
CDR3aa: CASSAGQLNTEAFF
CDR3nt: TGTGCCAGCAGCGCGGGACAGCTGAACACTGAAGCTTTCTTT

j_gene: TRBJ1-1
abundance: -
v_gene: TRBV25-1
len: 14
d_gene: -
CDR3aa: CASREQGPNTEAFF
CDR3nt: TGTGCCAGCAGAGAACAGGGCCCGAACACTGAAGCTTTCTTT

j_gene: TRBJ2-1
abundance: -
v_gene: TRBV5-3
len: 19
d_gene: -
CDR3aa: CARSLVGTPAGGRHNEQFF
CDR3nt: TGTGCCAGAAGCTTGGTCGGGACTCCAGCCGGGGGGCGTCACAATGAGCAGTTCTTC

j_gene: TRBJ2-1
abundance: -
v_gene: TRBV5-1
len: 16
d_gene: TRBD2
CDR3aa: CASSLGLAGRFVEQFF
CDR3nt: TGCGCCAGCAGCTTGGGGCTAGCGGGTCGGTTCGTTGAGCAGTTCTTC

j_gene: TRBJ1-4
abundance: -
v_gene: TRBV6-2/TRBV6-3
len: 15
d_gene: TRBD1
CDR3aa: CASSYGGDRGEKLFF
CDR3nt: TGTGCCAGCAGTTACGGAGGTGACAGGGGTGAAAAACTGTTTTTT

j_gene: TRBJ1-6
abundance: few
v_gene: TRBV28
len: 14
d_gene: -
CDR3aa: CASKRSSYNSPLHF
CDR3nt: TGTGCCAGCAAGAGGAGCTCCTATAATTCACCCCTCCACTTT

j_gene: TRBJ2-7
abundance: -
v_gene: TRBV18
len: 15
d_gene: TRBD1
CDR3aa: CASSLGQGSSYEQYF
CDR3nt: TGTGCCAGCTCACTAGGACAGGGTAGCTCCTACGAGCAGTACTTC

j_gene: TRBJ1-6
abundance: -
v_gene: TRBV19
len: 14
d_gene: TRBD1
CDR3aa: CASRLTGSNSPLHF
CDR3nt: TGTGCCAGTAGGTTGACAGGGTCCAATTCACCCCTCCACTTT

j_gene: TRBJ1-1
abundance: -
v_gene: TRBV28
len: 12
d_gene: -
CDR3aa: CASSLGTIEAFF
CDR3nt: TGTGCCAGCAGCCTTGGGACTATCGAAGCTTTCTTT

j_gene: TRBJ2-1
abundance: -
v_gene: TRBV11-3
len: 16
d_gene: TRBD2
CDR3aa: CASSSNAGGEYNEQFF
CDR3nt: TGTGCCAGCAGCTCAAATGCGGGGGGGGAATACAATGAGCAGTTCTTC

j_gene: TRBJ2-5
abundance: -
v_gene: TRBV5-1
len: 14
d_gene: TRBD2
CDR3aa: CASSLGGGQETQYF
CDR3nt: TGCGCCAGCAGCCTTGGGGGAGGGCAAGAGACCCAGTACTTC

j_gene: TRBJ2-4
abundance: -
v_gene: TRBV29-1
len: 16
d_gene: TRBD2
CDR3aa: CSVETSGRGPKNIQYF
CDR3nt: TGCAGCGTTGAGACTAGCGGGAGGGGACCCAAAAACATTCAGTACTTC

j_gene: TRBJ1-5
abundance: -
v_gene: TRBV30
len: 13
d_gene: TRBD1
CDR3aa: CAWNVQGNQPQHF
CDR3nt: TGTGCCTGGAACGTACAGGGGAATCAGCCCCAGCATTTT

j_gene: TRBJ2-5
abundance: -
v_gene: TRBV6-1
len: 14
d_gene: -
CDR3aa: CASSESGRQETQYF
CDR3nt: TGTGCCAGCAGTGAATCAGGGCGGCAAGAGACCCAGTACTTC

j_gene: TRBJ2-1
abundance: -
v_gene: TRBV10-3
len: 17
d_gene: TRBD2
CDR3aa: CAIRESGGSGSVNEQFF
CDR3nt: TGTGCCATCAGGGAGTCGGGGGGTAGCGGGAGTGTTAATGAGCAGTTCTTC

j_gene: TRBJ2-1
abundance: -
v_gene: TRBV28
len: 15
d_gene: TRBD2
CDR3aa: CASSSRTSGYNEQFF
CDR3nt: TGTGCCAGCAGTTCCAGGACTAGCGGCTATAATGAGCAGTTCTTC

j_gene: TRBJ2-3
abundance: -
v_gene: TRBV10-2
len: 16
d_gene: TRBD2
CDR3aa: CASSDLRGGRADTQYF
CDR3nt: TGCGCCAGCAGTGACCTCCGGGGGGGCCGCGCAGATACGCAGTATTTT

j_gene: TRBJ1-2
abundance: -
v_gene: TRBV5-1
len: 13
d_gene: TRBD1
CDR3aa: CASSLTGERGYTF
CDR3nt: TGCGCCAGCAGCTTGACAGGGGAACGCGGCTACACCTTC

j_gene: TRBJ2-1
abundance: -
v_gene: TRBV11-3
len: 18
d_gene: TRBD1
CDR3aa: CASSLDLGADRAENEQFF
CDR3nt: TGTGCCAGCAGCTTAGATTTGGGGGCAGACAGGGCGGAAAATGAGCAGTTCTTC

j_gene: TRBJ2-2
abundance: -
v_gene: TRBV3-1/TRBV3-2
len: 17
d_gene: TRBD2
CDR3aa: CASSRKRAGAATGELFF
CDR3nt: TGTGCCAGCAGTCGCAAACGGGCGGGAGCAGCCACCGGGGAGCTGTTTTTT

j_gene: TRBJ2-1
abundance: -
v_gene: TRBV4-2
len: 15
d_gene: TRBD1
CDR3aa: CASSQGQGGNNEQFF
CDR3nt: TGTGCCAGCAGCCAGGGACAGGGTGGAAACAATGAGCAGTTCTTC

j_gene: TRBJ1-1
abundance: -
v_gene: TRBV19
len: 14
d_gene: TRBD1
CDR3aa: CASRRDRGNTEAFF
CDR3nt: TGTGCCAGTAGGAGGGACAGGGGGAACACTGAAGCTTTCTTT

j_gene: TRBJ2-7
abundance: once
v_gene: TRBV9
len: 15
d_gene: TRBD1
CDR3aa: CASSARQGGAYEQYF
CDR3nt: TGTGCCAGCAGCGCCCGACAGGGGGGCGCCTACGAGCAGTACTTC

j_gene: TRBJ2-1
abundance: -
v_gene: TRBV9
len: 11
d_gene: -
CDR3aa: CASSVADEQFF
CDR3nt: TGTGCCAGCAGCGTAGCGGATGAGCAGTTCTTC

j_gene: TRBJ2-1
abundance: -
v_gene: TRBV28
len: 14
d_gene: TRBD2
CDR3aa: CASSSTLAGVQQFF
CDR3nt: TGTGCCAGCAGTTCTACACTAGCGGGAGTCCAGCAGTTCTTC

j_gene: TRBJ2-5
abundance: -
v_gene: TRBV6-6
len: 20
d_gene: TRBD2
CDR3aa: CASSRRGAGGPEVFQETQYF
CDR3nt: TGTGCCAGCAGCCGCCGGGGAGCGGGAGGGCCGGAGGTGTTCCAAGAGACCCAGTACTTC

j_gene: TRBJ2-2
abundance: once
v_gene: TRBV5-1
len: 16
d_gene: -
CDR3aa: CASSFHGPANTGELFF
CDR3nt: TGCGCCAGCAGCTTCCATGGGCCTGCGAACACCGGGGAGCTGTTTTTT

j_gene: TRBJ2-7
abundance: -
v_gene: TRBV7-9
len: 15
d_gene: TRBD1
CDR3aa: CASSFPGQGAYEQYF
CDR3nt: TGTGCCAGCAGCTTTCCGGGACAGGGGGCCTACGAGCAGTACTTC

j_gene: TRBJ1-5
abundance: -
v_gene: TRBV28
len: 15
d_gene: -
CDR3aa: CASNYGSGRNQPQHF
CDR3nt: TGTGCCAGCAATTACGGGTCCGGGAGGAATCAGCCCCAGCATTTT

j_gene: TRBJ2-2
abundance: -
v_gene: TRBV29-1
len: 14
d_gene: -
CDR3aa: CSVDSPVDTGELFF
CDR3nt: TGCAGCGTTGACTCTCCGGTTGACACCGGGGAGCTGTTTTTT

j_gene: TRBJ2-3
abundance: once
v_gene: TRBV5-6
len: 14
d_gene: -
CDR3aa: CASSLGQRTDTQYF
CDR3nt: TGTGCCAGCAGCTTGGGACAGCGCACAGATACGCAGTATTTT

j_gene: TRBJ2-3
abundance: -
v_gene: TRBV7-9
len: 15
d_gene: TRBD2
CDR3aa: CASRNLRGGTDTQYF
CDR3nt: TGTGCCAGCAGGAATTTGCGGGGGGGCACAGATACGCAGTATTTT

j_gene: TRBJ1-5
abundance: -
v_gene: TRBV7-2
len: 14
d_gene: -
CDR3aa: CASSQKYSNQPQHF
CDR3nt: TGTGCCAGCAGCCAGAAGTATAGCAATCAGCCCCAGCATTTT

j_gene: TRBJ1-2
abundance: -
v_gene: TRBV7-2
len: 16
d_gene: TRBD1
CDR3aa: CASSLGRGTGNGSYTF
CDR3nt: TGTGCCAGCAGCTTAGGCAGGGGGACAGGGAATGGAAGCTACACCTTC

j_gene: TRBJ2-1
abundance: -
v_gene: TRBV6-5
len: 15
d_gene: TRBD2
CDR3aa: CASSWDYPSYNEQFF
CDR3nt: TGTGCCAGCAGCTGGGACTACCCCTCCTACAATGAGCAGTTCTTC

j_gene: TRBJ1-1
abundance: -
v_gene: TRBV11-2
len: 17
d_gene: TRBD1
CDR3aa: CASRPSQGARLNTEAFF
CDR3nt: TGTGCCAGCAGGCCATCCCAGGGGGCGCGTCTGAACACTGAAGCTTTCTTT

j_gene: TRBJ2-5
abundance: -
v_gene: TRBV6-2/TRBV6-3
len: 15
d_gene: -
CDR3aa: CASSYVGASQETQYF
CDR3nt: TGTGCCAGCAGTTATGTAGGGGCGTCCCAAGAGACCCAGTACTTC

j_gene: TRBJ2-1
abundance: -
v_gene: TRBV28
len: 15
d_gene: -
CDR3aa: CASSSGSTVNNEQFF
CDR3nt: TGTGCCAGCAGCTCCGGGAGTACCGTAAACAATGAGCAGTTCTTC

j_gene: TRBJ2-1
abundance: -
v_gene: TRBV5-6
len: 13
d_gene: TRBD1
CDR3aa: CASSLQGGNEQFF
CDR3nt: TGTGCCAGCAGCTTACAGGGGGGCAATGAGCAGTTCTTC

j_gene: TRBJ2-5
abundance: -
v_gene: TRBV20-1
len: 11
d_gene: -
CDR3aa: CSAKIPETQYF
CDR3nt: TGCAGTGCCAAAATCCCAGAGACCCAGTACTTC